These T cell receptor beta chains were read from a single sample in a study of blood T cell repertoires in COVID-19. Measured with immunoSEQ multiplex PCR; TCRdb has only the in-frame clones, and not every one. The sample contains around 230,000 clones, around 83% of which appear only once. Sequencing was performed on peripheral blood. These receptors were taken from a woman in her forties or fifties with acute or convalescent COVID-19. CDR3s include the opening cysteine and the closing phenylalanine or tryptophan. Fields, in order: clone size, V gene, D gene, J gene, CDR3 protein. A D gene is named only where the DNA matches it firmly. Only some rows state a clone size, as once, few, many or a class for expanded clones.

abundance: .; v_gene: TRBV19; d_gene: .; j_gene: TRBJ2-5; CDR3aa: CASSIPDMRETQYF
abundance: .; v_gene: TRBV7-2; d_gene: .; j_gene: TRBJ2-7; CDR3aa: CASSLQALSYEQYF
abundance: once; v_gene: TRBV19; d_gene: TRBD1; j_gene: TRBJ1-2; CDR3aa: CASKGGEQGAGGYTF
abundance: .; v_gene: TRBV7-9; d_gene: .; j_gene: TRBJ1-2; CDR3aa: CASSLAVQGLLGYTF
abundance: .; v_gene: TRBV29-1; d_gene: .; j_gene: TRBJ1-2; CDR3aa: CSVEDRSYQANYGYTF
abundance: few; v_gene: TRBV20-1; d_gene: .; j_gene: TRBJ1-1; CDR3aa: CSASPPGTEAFF
abundance: once; v_gene: TRBV3-1/TRBV3-2; d_gene: .; j_gene: TRBJ2-3; CDR3aa: CASRPGIVTDTQYF
abundance: .; v_gene: TRBV5-1; d_gene: TRBD2; j_gene: TRBJ2-5; CDR3aa: CASSFISTSSRGTQYF
abundance: once; v_gene: TRBV7-2; d_gene: TRBD1; j_gene: TRBJ1-1; CDR3aa: CASSPGQGNAEAFF
abundance: .; v_gene: TRBV5-1; d_gene: TRBD1; j_gene: TRBJ1-1; CDR3aa: CASSLVPPDRGPYEAFF
abundance: .; v_gene: TRBV5-1; d_gene: .; j_gene: TRBJ1-5; CDR3aa: CASSLGASQGNQPQHF
abundance: once; v_gene: TRBV9; d_gene: .; j_gene: TRBJ1-1; CDR3aa: CASSGQPLNTEAFF
abundance: .; v_gene: TRBV19; d_gene: .; j_gene: TRBJ1-1; CDR3aa: CASSDKMNTEAFF
abundance: few; v_gene: TRBV19; d_gene: .; j_gene: TRBJ2-7; CDR3aa: CASSFAGRHYEQYF
abundance: few; v_gene: TRBV28; d_gene: .; j_gene: TRBJ2-7; CDR3aa: CASSPLALSSYEQYF
abundance: .; v_gene: TRBV28; d_gene: TRBD1; j_gene: TRBJ2-7; CDR3aa: CASSLSRQGAYEQYF
abundance: .; v_gene: TRBV10-2; d_gene: TRBD1; j_gene: TRBJ1-1; CDR3aa: CASSEPGQLNTEAFF
abundance: .; v_gene: TRBV9; d_gene: TRBD2; j_gene: TRBJ2-3; CDR3aa: CASSVGTSGAEYF
abundance: .; v_gene: TRBV5-4; d_gene: TRBD1; j_gene: TRBJ1-1; CDR3aa: CASSLRDRGGRTEAFF
abundance: few; v_gene: TRBV5-6; d_gene: .; j_gene: TRBJ1-6; CDR3aa: CASSSSSLRGSPLHF
abundance: few; v_gene: TRBV24-1; d_gene: .; j_gene: TRBJ1-3; CDR3aa: CATSDSRGSGNTIYF
abundance: once; v_gene: TRBV28; d_gene: .; j_gene: TRBJ2-2; CDR3aa: CASIRGGELNTGELFF
abundance: once; v_gene: TRBV19; d_gene: .; j_gene: TRBJ1-5; CDR3aa: CASRGAGEYSNQPQHF
abundance: .; v_gene: TRBV30; d_gene: .; j_gene: TRBJ2-1; CDR3aa: CAWSVAGEQFF
abundance: .; v_gene: TRBV27; d_gene: TRBD2; j_gene: TRBJ2-1; CDR3aa: CASSSRGTSGNNEQFF
abundance: .; v_gene: TRBV27; d_gene: TRBD1; j_gene: TRBJ2-4; CDR3aa: CASRGQGWAKNIQYF
abundance: .; v_gene: TRBV11-2; d_gene: .; j_gene: TRBJ2-1; CDR3aa: CASSLNNEQFF
abundance: .; v_gene: TRBV4-1; d_gene: TRBD2; j_gene: TRBJ2-7; CDR3aa: CASSQETSGRSEQYF